This T cell receptor (beta chain) was recovered during a study of shared clonotypes between healthy human individuals. Assay: immunoSEQ multiplex PCR; the TCRdb copy retains only in-frame clones and omits some. The sample lists about 1.5 million clones, around 98% seen once, with about 0.4% in the top ten. Deletions cut 3 bases from V and 6 bases from J, with 15 bases between. The germline V gene encodes CDR1 LNHDA and CDR2 SQIVND (reference sequence). This CDR3 has 14 amino acids. Sequences were obtained from naive CD4+ T cells sorted from blood. As for subset: CD45RA+ positively selected. This chain joins TRBV19 and TRBJ2-7; a possible D gene is TRBD1 (6 bases). The TCR was taken from a man aged 25 to 40 in good health. The CDR3 DNA follows: TGTGCCAGTAGTATTGTCCGTCCAGGGGCCGAGCAGTACTTC. This translates into CASSIVRPGAEQYF.